Listed below are T cell receptor beta chains from one sample, sequenced in a study of memory CD4+ T cells and cytomegalovirus serostatus. Sequencing used immunoSEQ multiplex PCR; TCRdb keeps in-frame clones, though not all of them. The repertoire holds 50,000 to 70,000 clones, with around 80% as singletons. The specimen sequenced was memory CD4+ T cells from blood. These receptors were obtained from an adult in good health and CMV-seronegative. CDR3s include the opening cysteine and the closing phenylalanine or tryptophan. A D gene is named only where the DNA matches it firmly. The size entry is marked missing in some rows and otherwise reads once, few, many or a size class.

cdr3_nt | cdr3_aa | j_call | v_call | d_call | clone_size
TGTGCCAGCACCGTTACAGAGGATAGCAATCAGCCCCAGCATTTT | CASTVTEDSNQPQHF | TRBJ1-5 | TRBV6-4 | NA | NA
TGTGCCAGCAGTTTCCGGACAGGGAATCTCTACAATGAGCAGTTCTTC | CASSFRTGNLYNEQFF | TRBJ2-1 | TRBV27 | TRBD1 | once
TGTGCCAGCAGCCCCGGGACAGGGAACTCTGGAAACACCATATATTTT | CASSPGTGNSGNTIYF | TRBJ1-3 | TRBV6-6 | TRBD1 | NA
TGCAGCGTTTTCTACAGAGAAGCTTTCTTT | CSVFYREAFF | TRBJ1-1 | TRBV29-1 | NA | few
TGCGCCAGCAGCCCCGGGGGTAGCGGGCAAAATACGCAGTATTTT | CASSPGGSGQNTQYF | TRBJ2-3 | TRBV5-1 | TRBD2 | NA
TGTGCCAGCAGTGAAGCCCCCGGAGGATCCTATGGCTACACCTTC | CASSEAPGGSYGYTF | TRBJ1-2 | TRBV6-1 | NA | NA
TGTGCCAGCAGCTTAGCGCGAGGGGTGAAGGGTGAAAAACTGTTTTTT | CASSLARGVKGEKLFF | TRBJ1-4 | TRBV7-9 | NA | NA
TGTGCCAGCAGGGTGACACGACACCAGACCGGGGAGCTGTTTTTT | CASRVTRHQTGELFF | TRBJ2-2 | TRBV2 | NA | NA
TGTGCCAGCAGCCAAGATCGTCGAGGGGCTGGAGGCGAGCAGTACTTC | CASSQDRRGAGGEQYF | TRBJ2-7 | TRBV14 | NA | NA
TGCGCCAGCAGCTTGAGCGGGATGCCCTACGAGCAGTACTTC | CASSLSGMPYEQYF | TRBJ2-7 | TRBV5-1 | TRBD2 | once
TGTGCCAGCAGCGCGACGGGGAACACTGAAGCTTTCTTT | CASSATGNTEAFF | TRBJ1-1 | TRBV6-4 | NA | few
TGTGCCAGCAGTTTATACTCCCAGCACTACTCCTACGAGCAGTACTTC | CASSLYSQHYSYEQYF | TRBJ2-7 | TRBV28 | NA | NA
TGCAGCGCTGCCGGGACAGGGTCATCCGAGCAGTACTTC | CSAAGTGSSEQYF | TRBJ2-7 | TRBV29-1 | TRBD1 | NA
TGTGCCAGCAGTCCCGGGACCGAGTATGGCTACACCTTC | CASSPGTEYGYTF | TRBJ1-2 | TRBV5-6 | NA | NA
TGCAGCGTGGGGCGGGGAGGGACCACAGATACGCAGTATTTT | CSVGRGGTTDTQYF | TRBJ2-3 | TRBV29-1 | TRBD2 | NA
TGCGCCACCCCACCCCGGGGGGGACGAAAACTGTTTTTT | CATPPRGGRKLFF | TRBJ1-4 | TRBV10-1 | NA | few
TGTGCCAGCAGCTTAAGCCTAGCCACCGGGGAGCTGTTTTTT | CASSLSLATGELFF | TRBJ2-2 | TRBV7-2 | NA | NA
TGTGCCAGCAGCCCCCGGACAGCGAACACTGAAGCTTTCTTT | CASSPRTANTEAFF | TRBJ1-1 | TRBV14 | NA | few
TGCGCCAGCAGCGACCATCCGCGGGCAAGAGCCTACGAGCAGTACTTC | CASSDHPRARAYEQYF | TRBJ2-7 | TRBV4-1 | NA | NA
TGTGCCAGCAGCGCCAGAAGTGGGACGGGCGATGGCTACACCTTC | CASSARSGTGDGYTF | TRBJ1-2 | TRBV9 | NA | NA
TGTGCCAGCTCACCGATTAGCGGTCGTCGGAATGAGCAGTTCTTC | CASSPISGRRNEQFF | TRBJ2-1 | TRBV18 | NA | once
TGTGCCAGCAGTTTACGAAAGAGCTCCTATAATTCACCCCTCCACTTT | CASSLRKSSYNSPLHF | TRBJ1-6 | TRBV28 | NA | NA
TGTGCCAGCAGTCGCGGGGACTCCTACAATGAGCAGTTCTTC | CASSRGDSYNEQFF | TRBJ2-1 | TRBV28 | NA | NA
TGTGCCAGCAGCGTGTTGGGGCTAGCGGATTCCTACGAGCAGTACTTC | CASSVLGLADSYEQYF | TRBJ2-7 | TRBV7-6 | TRBD2 | NA
TGTGCCAGCAGTGTTGGACAGGGGTCCGGGGAGCTGTTTTTT | CASSVGQGSGELFF | TRBJ2-2 | TRBV2 | TRBD1 | NA
TGTGCCATCTCGGGACAGGGAAGATCTGAAGCTTTCTTT | CAISGQGRSEAFF | TRBJ1-1 | TRBV6-6 | TRBD1 | NA
TGTGCCAGCACCAGAGGTCCTAATGAAAAACTGTTTTTT | CASTRGPNEKLFF | TRBJ1-4 | TRBV6-1 | NA | NA
TGTGCCAGCAGTGTTGGCGGGACGCGCTACGAGCAGTACTTC | CASSVGGTRYEQYF | TRBJ2-7 | TRBV2 | NA | few
TGCGCCAGCAGCCAGATACCGACGTCGGCGAGGGAAAAACTGTTTTTT | CASSQIPTSAREKLFF | TRBJ1-4 | TRBV4-1 | NA | NA
TGTGCCTGCGGACGTATGAACACTGAAGCTTTCTTT | CACGRMNTEAFF | TRBJ1-1 | TRBV30 | NA | once
TGTGCCAGCAGCATGGGCGCGGCCCCCCCCGCCGATACGCAGTATTTT | CASSMGAAPPADTQYF | TRBJ2-3 | TRBV2 | NA | NA
TGTGCCAGCAGCCCGGGGACTAGCATTAAGTTCTTC | CASSPGTSIKFF | TRBJ2-1 | TRBV7-8 | TRBD2 | NA
TGCAGTGCCGAGGACTACAACATTCAGTACTTC | CSAEDYNIQYF | TRBJ2-4 | TRBV20-1 | NA | NA
TGTGCCAGCAGTTTTACTAGCGGGGGGGGTACCGGCACAGATACGCAGTATTTT | CASSFTSGGGTGTDTQYF | TRBJ2-3 | TRBV27 | TRBD2 | NA
TGTGCCAGCAGCTTAAGCGGAACGAACACTGAAGCTTTCTTT | CASSLSGTNTEAFF | TRBJ1-1 | TRBV7-9 | NA | NA
TGCGCCAGCAGCTTGGACCCGGGACAGGGTAATCAGCCCCAGCATTTT | CASSLDPGQGNQPQHF | TRBJ1-5 | TRBV5-1 | TRBD1 | NA
TGCGCCAGCAGGTACGGGGGGGCCTCCTACGAGCAGTACTTC | CASRYGGASYEQYF | TRBJ2-7 | TRBV5-1 | TRBD2 | NA